Only a few counts were recorded for the clone carrying this TCR beta chain. Its antigen remains unknown. These data come from a study of blood T cells in healthy people across ages. The length of the CDR3 is 14 residues. The ends were cut back, 5 bases at V and 5 bases at J, with 15 bases in the middle. The germline V gene has CDR1 DFQATT and CDR2 SNEGSKA (reference sequence). Alongside a J-beta primer mix, a sample-barcoded 5' primer served in a second PCR lasting about 7 to 11 cycles. TCRdb ran MiXCR on the 5' RACE reads and lists one entry per CDR3 protein. The sample records roughly 500,000 distinct CDR3 sequences, roughly 29% being singletons. The study, taken as a whole, reports: Older age coincided with a roughly linear decline in TCR beta diversity per million T cells. From one million sequenced T cells, diversity estimates were lower bounds.

Each sample gave at least 7 million isolated PBMCs. The gene calls are TRBV20-1 and TRBJ1-4; maybe TRBD1 (5 bases). The sequence derives from a woman aged 70-85 years in good health. Sequenced material: blood. CDR3 residues: CSAGGRTTNEKLFF. CDR3 sequence (DNA): TGCAGTGCTGGGGGACGGACTACGAATGAAAAACTGTTTTTT.